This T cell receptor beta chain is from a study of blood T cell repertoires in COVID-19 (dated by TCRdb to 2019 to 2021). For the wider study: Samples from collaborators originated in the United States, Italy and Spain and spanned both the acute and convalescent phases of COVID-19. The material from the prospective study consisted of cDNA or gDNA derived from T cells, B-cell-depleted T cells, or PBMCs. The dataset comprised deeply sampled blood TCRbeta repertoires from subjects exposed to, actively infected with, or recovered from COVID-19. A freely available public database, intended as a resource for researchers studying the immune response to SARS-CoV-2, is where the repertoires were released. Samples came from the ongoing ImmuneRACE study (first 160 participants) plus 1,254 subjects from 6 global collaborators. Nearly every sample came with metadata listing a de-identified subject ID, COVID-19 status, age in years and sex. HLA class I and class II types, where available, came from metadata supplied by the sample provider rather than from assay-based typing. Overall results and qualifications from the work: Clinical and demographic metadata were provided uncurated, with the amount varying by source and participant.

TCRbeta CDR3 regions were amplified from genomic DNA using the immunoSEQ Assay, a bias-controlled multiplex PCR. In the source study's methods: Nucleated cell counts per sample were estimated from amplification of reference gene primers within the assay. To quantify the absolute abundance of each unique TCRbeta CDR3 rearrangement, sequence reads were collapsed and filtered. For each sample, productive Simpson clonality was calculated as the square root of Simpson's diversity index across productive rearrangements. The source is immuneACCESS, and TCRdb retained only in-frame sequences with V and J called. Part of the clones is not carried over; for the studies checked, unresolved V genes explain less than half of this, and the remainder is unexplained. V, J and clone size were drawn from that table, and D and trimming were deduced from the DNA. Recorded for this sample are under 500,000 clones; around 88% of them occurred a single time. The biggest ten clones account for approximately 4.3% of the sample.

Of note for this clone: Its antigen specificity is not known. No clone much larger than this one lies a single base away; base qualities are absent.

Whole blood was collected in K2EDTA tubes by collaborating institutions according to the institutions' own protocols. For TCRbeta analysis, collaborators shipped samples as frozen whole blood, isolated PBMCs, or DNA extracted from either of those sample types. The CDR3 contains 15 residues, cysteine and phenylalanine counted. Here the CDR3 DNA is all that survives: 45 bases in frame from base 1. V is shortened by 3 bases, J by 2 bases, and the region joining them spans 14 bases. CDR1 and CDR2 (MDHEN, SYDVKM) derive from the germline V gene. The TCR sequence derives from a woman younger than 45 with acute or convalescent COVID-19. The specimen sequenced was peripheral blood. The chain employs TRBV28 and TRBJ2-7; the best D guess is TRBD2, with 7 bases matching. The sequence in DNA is TGTGCCAGCAGTTTGAGGGGGAGGGATACCTACGAGCAGTACTTC. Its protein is CASSLRGRDTYEQYF. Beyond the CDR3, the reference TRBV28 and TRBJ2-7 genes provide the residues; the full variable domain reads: DVKVTQSSRYLVKRTGEKVFLECVQDMDHENMFWYRQDPGLGLRLIYFSYDVKMKEKGDIPEGYSVSREKKERFSLILESASTNQTSMYLCASSLRGRDTYEQYFGPGTRLTVT.